This TCR beta chain was profiled in a study of cytomegalovirus exposure and HLA in healthy donors. Trimming pared 3 bases from V and 3 bases from J, leaving 8 bases between. Germline CDR1 reads SGHTA; CDR2 reads FQGNSA. This CDR3 has 13 residues. Only in-frame clones appear in the TCRdb table, and some are missing; sequencing was by immunoSEQ multiplex PCR. The sample shows approximately 90,000 clones, approximately 96% of them seen only once. This TCR derives from a man aged 18 to 35 in good health and CMV-seronegative. Sequencing was done on a sample of PBMCs. V is TRBV7-2 and J is TRBJ1-1; unclear D gene. The CDR3: CASSFTRYTEAFF. CDR3 coding DNA: TGTGCCAGCAGCTTCACGAGGTACACTGAAGCTTTCTTT.